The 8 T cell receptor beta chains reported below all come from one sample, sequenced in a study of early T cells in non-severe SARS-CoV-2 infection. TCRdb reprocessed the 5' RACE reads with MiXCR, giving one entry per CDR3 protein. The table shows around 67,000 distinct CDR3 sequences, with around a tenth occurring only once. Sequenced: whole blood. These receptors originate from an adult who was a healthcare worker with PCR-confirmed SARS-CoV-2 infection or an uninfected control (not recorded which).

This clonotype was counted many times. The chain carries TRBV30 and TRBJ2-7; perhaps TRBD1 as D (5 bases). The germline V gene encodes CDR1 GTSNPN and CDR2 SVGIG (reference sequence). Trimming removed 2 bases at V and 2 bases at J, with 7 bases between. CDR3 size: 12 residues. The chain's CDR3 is CAWSQGPYEQYF. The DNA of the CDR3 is TGTGCCTGGAGTCAGGGTCCCTACGAGCAGTACTTC.

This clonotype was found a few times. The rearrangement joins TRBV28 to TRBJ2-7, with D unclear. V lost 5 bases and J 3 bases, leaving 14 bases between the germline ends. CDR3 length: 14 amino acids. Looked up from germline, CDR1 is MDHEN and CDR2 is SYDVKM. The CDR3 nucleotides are TGTGCCAGCAGTCCCCATGGGGTGGGCTACGAGCAGTACTTC. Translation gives CASSPHGVGYEQYF.

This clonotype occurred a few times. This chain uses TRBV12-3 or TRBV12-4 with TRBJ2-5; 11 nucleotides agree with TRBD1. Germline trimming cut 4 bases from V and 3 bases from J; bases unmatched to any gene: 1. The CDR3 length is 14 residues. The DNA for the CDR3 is TGTGCCAGCAGTTGGGGACAGGGGGAAGAGACCCAGTACTTC. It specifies CASSWGQGEETQYF.

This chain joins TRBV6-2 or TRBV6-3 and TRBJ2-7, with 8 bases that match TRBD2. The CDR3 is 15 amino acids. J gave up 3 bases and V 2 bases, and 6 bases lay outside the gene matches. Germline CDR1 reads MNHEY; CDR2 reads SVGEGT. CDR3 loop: CASSYGTSGGYEQYF. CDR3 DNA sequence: TGTGCCAGCAGTTACGGTACGAGCGGGGGCTACGAGCAGTACTTC.

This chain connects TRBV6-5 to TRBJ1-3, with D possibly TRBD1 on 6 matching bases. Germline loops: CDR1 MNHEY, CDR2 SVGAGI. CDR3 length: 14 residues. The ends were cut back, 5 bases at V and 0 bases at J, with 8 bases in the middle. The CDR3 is CASSQGRSGNTIYF. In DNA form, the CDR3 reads TGTGCCAGCAGTCAGGGGCGCTCTGGAAACACCATATATTTT.

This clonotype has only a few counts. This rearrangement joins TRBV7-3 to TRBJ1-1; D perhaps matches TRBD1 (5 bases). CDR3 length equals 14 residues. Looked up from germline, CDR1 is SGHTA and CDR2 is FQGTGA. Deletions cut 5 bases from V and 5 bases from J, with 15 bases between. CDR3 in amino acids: CASSPTGLRTEAFF. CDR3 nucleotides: TGTGCCAGCAGCCCCACAGGTTTACGGACTGAAGCTTTCTTT. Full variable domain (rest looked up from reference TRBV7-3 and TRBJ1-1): GAGVSQTPSNKVTEKGKYVELRCDPISGHTALYWYRQSLGQGPEFLIYFQGTGAADDSGLPNDRFFAVRPEGSVSTLKIQRTERGDSAVYLCASSPTGLRTEAFFGQGTRLTVV.

The CDR3 sequence is CASSHLGLAGGLETQYF. Written as DNA, the CDR3 is TGTGCCAGCAGCCACTTGGGACTAGCGGGAGGATTAGAGACCCAGTACTTC. The chain combines TRBV14 with TRBJ2-5; 15 bases align to TRBD2. The ends lost 3 bases at V and 4 bases at J; junction bases unmatched: 6. The CDR3 is 17 residues long. Germline-derived CDR1 and CDR2 are SGHDN and FVKESK.

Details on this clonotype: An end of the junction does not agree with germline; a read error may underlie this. This CDR3 is CASSRTGVTEVFF. CDR3 DNA: TGTGCCAGCAGTCGGACAGGGGTCACTGAAGTTTTCTTT. The chain couples TRBV2 to TRBJ1-1, with TRBD1 matching 9 bases. This CDR3 spans 13 amino acids. The germline gives CDR1 SNHLY, CDR2 FYNNEI.